The 24 T cell receptor beta chains below come from one sample, sequenced in a study of blood T cell repertoires in COVID-19. Using immunoSEQ multiplex PCR, the repertoire was profiled, and TCRdb retains in-frame clones only, with some absent. Of around 100,000 clones in the sample, roughly 81% were seen once. The material sequenced was peripheral blood. All receptors derive from a man in his forties or fifties with acute or convalescent COVID-19.

V usage is TRBV21-1 and J usage is TRBJ2-7; the D segment call TRBD1 is taken from the table without a DNA check. TRBV21-1 has pseudogene status. This CDR3 is built from 16 residues. The chain's CDR3 is CASTLGTGEFRYEQYF. DNA for the CDR3: TGTGCCAGCACCCTCGGGACAGGCGAGTTTCGCTACGAGCAGTACTTC.

J is TRBJ2-7 and V is TRBV30; 7 bases map to TRBD1. J lost 6 bases, V lost 1 base, and 6 bases had no gene match. The CDR3 spans 13 residues. CDR1 GTSNPN and CDR2 SVGIG come from the germline V gene (reference sequence). Here the CDR3 reads CAWSAATGTEQYF. In DNA, the CDR3 is TGTGCCTGGAGTGCCGCGACAGGGACCGAGCAGTACTTC.

This clone came up once. The V and J genes are TRBV2 and TRBJ2-5, with TRBD1 matching over 7 bases. This CDR3 region has 14 residues. The V and J ends lost 6 bases and 5 bases, in that order; junction bases with no gene match: 9. Germline loops: CDR1 SNHLY, CDR2 FYNNEI. The CDR3 is CASSIRGLRETQYF. In nucleotides, the CDR3 is TGTGCCAGCAGCATTAGGGGGCTACGGGAGACCCAGTACTTC.

The count of this clone is one. V is TRBV29-1 and J is TRBJ1-3, with a tentative D call TRBD1 (5 bases). The CDR3 consists of 11 residues. Per the germline V gene, CDR1 is SQVTM and CDR2 is ANQGSEA. V was shortened by 4 bases and J by 13 bases, with 14 bases between the two germline ends. The CDR3 nucleotides read TGCAGCGTTGGGGGAGGAGGGACGATATATTTT. Translation gives CSVGGGGTIYF.

The rearrangement uses TRBV3-1 (or the pseudogene TRBV3-2) and TRBJ1-5, with D maybe TRBD1 (6 bases). V lost 0 bases and J 2 bases, leaving 8 bases between the germline ends. The CDR3 has 15 amino acids. The V gene's germline CDR1 is LGHDT and CDR2 YNNKEL (reference sequence). The CDR3 sequence: CASSQDRGGNQPQHF. The CDR3 DNA reads as TGTGCCAGCAGCCAAGACAGGGGAGGCAATCAGCCCCAGCATTTT.

The chain is built from TRBV9 and TRBJ1-6; weak D call: TRBD1 (5 bases). The CDR3 consists of 14 residues. Deletions cut 2 bases from V and 10 bases from J, with 13 bases between. Germline V gene lookup returns CDR1 SGDLS and CDR2 YYNGEE. The CDR3 spells CASSVQTGGSPLHF. The CDR3 coding sequence is TGTGCCAGCAGCGTGCAGACGGGGGGATCACCCCTCCACTTT.

The genes are TRBV11-2 and TRBJ2-1; no firm D call. V was clipped by 1 base and J by 4 bases, with 11 bases between them. The germline gives CDR1 SGHAT, CDR2 FQNNGV. The CDR3 contains 15 residues. The CDR3 DNA sequence: TGTGCCAGCAGCTTAGGTCCCGCTCAGTACAATGAGCAGTTCTTC. This codes for CASSLGPAQYNEQFF.

This chain uses TRBV19 with TRBJ1-1; no reliable D call. Per germline, CDR1 LNHDA and CDR2 SQIVND (reference sequence). Deletions cut 5 bases from V and 3 bases from J, with 16 bases between. This CDR3 is 15 amino acids long. Here the CDR3 reads CASSPQDWLDTEAFF. The CDR3 bases are TGTGCCAGTAGTCCCCAAGACTGGTTGGACACTGAAGCTTTCTTT.

V usage is TRBV7-6 and J usage is TRBJ2-1; 10 bases agree with TRBD1. From germline, CDR1 is SGHVS and CDR2 FNYEAQ. CDR3 length: 15 amino acids. V was pared by 0 bases and J by 4 bases, with 0 bases of the junction left unmatched. Here the CDR3 DNA reads TGTGCCAGCAGCTTAGCGGGACAGGGGTACAATGAGCAGTTCTTC. Protein: CASSLAGQGYNEQFF.

The chain links TRBV5-1 to TRBJ2-7, with D possibly being TRBD2 (5 bases). V dropped 0 bases and J dropped 2 bases, with 12 bases sitting between them. Germline loops: CDR1 SGHRS, CDR2 YFSETQ. The CDR3 length is 15 residues. In nucleotides, the CDR3 is TGCGCCAGCAGCTTGGCCTCCGGGGAGCCCTACGAGCAGTACTTC. Amino acids: CASSLASGEPYEQYF.

In the case of this clone: Other DNA sequences in this sample translate to the same CDR3. The gene calls are TRBV29-1 and TRBJ2-5; 9 nucleotides match TRBD2. Germline V gene data show CDR1 as SQVTM and CDR2 as ANQGSEA. V gave up 6 bases and J gave up 5 bases; unmatched junction bases: 1. This CDR3 contains 11 residues. Here the CDR3 reads CSVSGGETQYF. For the CDR3, the DNA is TGCAGCGTGAGCGGGGGGGAGACCCAGTACTTC.

The V call is TRBV5-1, the J call TRBJ2-7, with 10 bases that match TRBD2. The CDR3 consists of 15 residues. Germline CDR1 is SGHRS and CDR2 is YFSETQ. With V trimmed by 3 bases and J by 3 bases, 6 bases remained unmatched. CDR3: CASSSPQRGGYEQYF. In DNA form, the CDR3 reads TGCGCCAGCAGCTCACCTCAGCGGGGGGGCTACGAGCAGTACTTC. Full variable domain (outside the CDR3, taken from reference TRBV5-1 and TRBJ2-7): KAGVTQTPRYLIKTRGQQVTLSCSPISGHRSVSWYQQTPGQGLQFLFEYFSETQRNKGNFPGRFSGRQFSNSRSEMNVSTLELGDSALYLCASSSPQRGGYEQYFGPGTRLTVT.

The chain has TRBV9 and TRBJ2-3, with TRBD2 matching over 13 bases. Trimming at V came to 10 bases and at J to 3 bases, leaving 8 bases not matched to a gene. This CDR3 spans 15 amino acids. Germline-derived CDR1 and CDR2 are SGDLS and YYNGEE. The CDR3 sequence is CARLAGGNSTDTQYF. CDR3 sequence (DNA): TGTGCCCGACTAGCGGGGGGAAATAGTACAGATACGCAGTATTTT.

This clone was seen only a few times. J is TRBJ1-2 and V is TRBV7-2; 10 bases line up with TRBD1. The CDR3 covers 15 residues. From germline, CDR1 is SGHTA and CDR2 FQGNSA. Trimming took 3 bases from V and 4 from J; bases not matched to a gene: 5. Written as DNA, the CDR3 is TGTGCCAGCAGCTTCGACAGGGGGCAGGGCTATGGCTACACCTTC. It translates to CASSFDRGQGYGYTF.

The J gene is TRBJ2-4, the V gene TRBV5-4; D possibly corresponds to TRBD1 (5 bases). V lost 4 bases to trimming and J lost 8 bases, with 16 bases between them. Germline-derived CDR1 and CDR2 are SGHNT and YYREEE (reference sequence). CDR3 size: 14 residues. The CDR3 here is CASSLQGSGDIQYF. The CDR3 DNA sequence: TGTGCCAGCAGCCTTCAGGGAAGTGGGGACATTCAGTACTTC. Looking up the rest from reference TRBV5-4 and TRBJ2-4 gives the full variable domain: ETGVTQSPTHLIKTRGQQVTLRCSSQSGHNTVSWYQQALGQGPQFIFQYYREEENGRGNFPPRFSGLQFPNYSSELNVNALELDDSALYLCASSLQGSGDIQYFGAGTRLSVL.

There are a few counts of this clone. The V and J genes are TRBV15 and TRBJ2-1; 7 positions agree with TRBD2. Germline V gene data show CDR1 as LNHNV and CDR2 as YYDKDF (reference sequence). The junction had 3 bases not matched to a gene; V was cut back by 7 bases and J by 0 bases. The CDR3 is made up of 14 amino acids. In DNA, the CDR3 is TGTGCCACCAACCCGGGGGGCTCCTACAATGAGCAGTTCTTC. Translation gives CATNPGGSYNEQFF.

The chain joins TRBV21-1 to TRBJ2-5; the table's TRBD2 call for D was not verified on the DNA. TRBV21-1 is noted as a pseudogene. There are 19 residues in the CDR3. CDR3 sequence: CASTQVSRPGQKGEETQYF. CDR3 DNA sequence: TGTGCCAGCACGCAGGTCAGCCGGCCCGGGCAAAAGGGAGAGGAGACCCAGTACTTC.

The V call is TRBV11-3, the J call TRBJ2-5, with D perhaps TRBD1 (5 bases). Trimming left V 5 bases short and J 7 bases short, with 17 bases between. CDR3 size: 14 residues. CDR1 SGHNT and CDR2 YENEEA come from the germline V gene. CDR3 residues: CASSVDSSLRTQYF. CDR3 coding DNA: TGTGCCAGCAGCGTCGACAGTTCGCTGCGGACCCAGTACTTC.

V usage is TRBV7-9 and J usage is TRBJ1-1; D uncertain. The CDR3 extends over 14 amino acids. Germline CDR1 reads SEHNR; CDR2 reads FQNEAQ (reference sequence). The V and J ends lost 0 bases and 2 bases respectively, with 7 bases between them. In DNA form, the CDR3 reads TGTGCCAGCAGCTTAGCTAGAGTAAACACTGAAGCTTTCTTT. Translating it yields CASSLARVNTEAFF.

The gene calls are TRBV19 and TRBJ2-4; 14 bases are a match to TRBD2. Looked up from germline, CDR1 is LNHDA and CDR2 is SQIVND (reference sequence). The V and J ends lost 3 bases and 1 base, in that order; junction bases with no gene match: 11. This CDR3 has 20 amino acids. The DNA of the CDR3 is TGTGCCAGTAGTATGACTAGCGGGGGGGCTCTTGGGATGGCCAAAAACATTCAGTACTTC. Protein: CASSMTSGGALGMAKNIQYF.

The chain combines TRBV11-2 with TRBJ2-3, with 7 nucleotides matching TRBD2. The CDR3 has 15 amino acids. Germline V gives CDR1 SGHAT, CDR2 FQNNGV. The V segment lost 2 bases and the J segment 4 bases; nucleotides outside the gene matches: 6. Here the CDR3 DNA reads TGTGCCAGCAGCTTAATATGGGGAGGGTCAGATACGCAGTATTTT. It translates to CASSLIWGGSDTQYF.

This sequence joins TRBV5-1 and TRBJ2-1; perhaps TRBD1 as D (6 bases). The V gene lost 4 bases and the J gene lost 0 bases, with 14 bases spanning the gap. CDR1 is SGHRS and CDR2 is YFSETQ in the germline V gene. This CDR3 region has 16 residues. CDR3 in amino acids: CASSLLTGTSYNEQFF. Here the CDR3 DNA reads TGCGCCAGCAGCCTCCTTACAGGGACCTCCTACAATGAGCAGTTCTTC.

V usage is TRBV20-1 and J usage is TRBJ2-4; 10 bases are shared with TRBD1. V gave up 3 bases and J gave up 0 bases; unmatched junction bases: 8. Germline values: CDR1 DFQATT, CDR2 SNEGSKA (reference sequence). The CDR3 has 17 amino acids. Here the CDR3 reads CSASEDRGSIAKNIQYF. CDR3 coding DNA: TGCAGTGCTAGTGAGGACAGGGGGTCTATAGCCAAAAACATTCAGTACTTC.

The chain links TRBV25-1 to TRBJ2-1; 12 nucleotides agree with TRBD2. Germline loops: CDR1 MGHDK, CDR2 SYGVNS. After removal of 5 bases from V and 4 bases from J, the junction contained 6 bases not matched to a gene. The CDR3 is 16 residues long. CDR3 in amino acids: CASSTTSGGQYNEQFF. CDR3 in DNA: TGTGCCAGCAGTACAACTAGCGGGGGGCAATACAATGAGCAGTTCTTC. Supplemented by reference TRBV25-1 and TRBJ2-1, the full variable domain reads EADIYQTPRYLVIGTGKKITLECSQTMGHDKMYWYQQDPGMELHLIHYSYGVNSTEKGDLSSESTVSRIRTEHFPLTLESARPSHTSQYLCASSTTSGGQYNEQFFGPGTRLTVL.